The following is a T cell receptor beta chain sequence with its context. Its antigen is not identified. This entry comes from a study of early stage breast cancer tumors. General study points: Unsorted bulk genomic DNA sequencing lacked pairing and functional marker data.

Libraries were prepared by immunoSEQ multiplex PCR; TCRdb keeps only in-frame clonotypes and omits some of them. Among about 6,000 clones listed, about 73% were seen once. The adjacent normal breast tissue was taken roughly 1.8-4.5 cm from the tumor. Normal breast often needed about 85-310 mg of tissue for enough DNA. The ends lost 5 bases at V and 5 bases at J; junction bases unmatched: 8. Germline V gene sequence: CDR1 SEHNR, CDR2 FQNEAQ (reference sequence). The CDR3 sequence is 15 residues long. The chain joins TRBV7-9 to TRBJ2-3; TRBD1 matches at 9 bases. The TCR was taken from a person aged 65-85 years with breast cancer. The source material was normal breast tissue next to the tumor. For the CDR3, the DNA is TGTGCCAGCAGCAAAGGGACAGGGTGGGGAGATACGCAGTATTTT. It specifies CASSKGTGWGDTQYF.